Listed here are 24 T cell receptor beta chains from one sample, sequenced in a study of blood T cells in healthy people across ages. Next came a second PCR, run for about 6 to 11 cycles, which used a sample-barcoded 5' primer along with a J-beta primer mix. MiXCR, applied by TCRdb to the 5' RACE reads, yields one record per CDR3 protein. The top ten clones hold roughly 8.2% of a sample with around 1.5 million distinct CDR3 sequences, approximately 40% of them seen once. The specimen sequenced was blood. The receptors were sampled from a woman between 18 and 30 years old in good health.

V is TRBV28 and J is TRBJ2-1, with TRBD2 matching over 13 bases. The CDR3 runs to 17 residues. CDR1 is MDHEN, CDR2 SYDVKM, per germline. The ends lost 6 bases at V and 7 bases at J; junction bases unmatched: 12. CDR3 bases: TGTGCCAGCAGAATCCGGACTAGCGGGGGCCGTAAGAATGAGCAGTTCTTC. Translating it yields CASRIRTSGGRKNEQFF.

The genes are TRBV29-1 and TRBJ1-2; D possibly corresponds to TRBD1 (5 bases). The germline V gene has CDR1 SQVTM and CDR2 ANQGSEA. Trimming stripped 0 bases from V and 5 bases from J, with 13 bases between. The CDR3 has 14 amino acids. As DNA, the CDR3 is TGCAGCGTTGAAGATCTCGGGGCACCATATGGCTACACCTTC. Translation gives CSVEDLGAPYGYTF. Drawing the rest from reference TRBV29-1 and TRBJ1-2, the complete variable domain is SAVISQKPSRDICQRGTSLTIQCQVDSQVTMMFWYRQQPGQSLTLIATANQGSEATYESGFVIDKFPISRPNLTFSTLTVSNMSPEDSSIYLCSVEDLGAPYGYTFGSGTRLTVV.

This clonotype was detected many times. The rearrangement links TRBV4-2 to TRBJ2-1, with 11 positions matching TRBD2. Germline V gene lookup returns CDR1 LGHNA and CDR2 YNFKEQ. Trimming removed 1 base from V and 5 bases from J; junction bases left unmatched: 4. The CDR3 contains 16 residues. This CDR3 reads CASSQVSSGGNNEQFF. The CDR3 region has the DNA TGTGCCAGCAGCCAAGTATCTAGCGGGGGGAACAATGAGCAGTTCTTC.

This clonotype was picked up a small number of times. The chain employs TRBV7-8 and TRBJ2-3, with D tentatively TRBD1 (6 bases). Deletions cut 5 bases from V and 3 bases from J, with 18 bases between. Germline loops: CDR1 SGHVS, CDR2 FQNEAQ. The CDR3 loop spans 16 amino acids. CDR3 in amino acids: CASSPGSRGSTDTQYF. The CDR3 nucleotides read TGTGCCAGCAGCCCGGGGAGCAGGGGAAGTACAGATACGCAGTATTTT.

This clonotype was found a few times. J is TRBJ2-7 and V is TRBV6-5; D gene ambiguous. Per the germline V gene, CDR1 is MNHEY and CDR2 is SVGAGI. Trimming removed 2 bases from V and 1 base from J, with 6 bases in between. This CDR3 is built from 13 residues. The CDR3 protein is CASSYRTSYEQYF. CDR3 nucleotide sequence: TGTGCCAGCAGTTACCGGACGTCCTACGAGCAGTACTTC.

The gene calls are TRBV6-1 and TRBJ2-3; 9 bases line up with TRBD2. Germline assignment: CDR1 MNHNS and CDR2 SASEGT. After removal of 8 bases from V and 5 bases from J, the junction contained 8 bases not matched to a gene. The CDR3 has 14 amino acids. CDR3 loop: CASRIAGAGDTQYF. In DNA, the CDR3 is TGTGCCAGCCGAATAGCGGGAGCGGGAGATACGCAGTATTTT.

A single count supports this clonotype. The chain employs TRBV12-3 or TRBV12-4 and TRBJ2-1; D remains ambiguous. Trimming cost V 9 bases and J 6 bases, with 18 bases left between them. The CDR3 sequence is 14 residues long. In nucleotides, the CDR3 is TGTGCCAGTACCCATCCCTCCAAGGGCAATGAGCAGTTCTTC. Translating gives CASTHPSKGNEQFF.

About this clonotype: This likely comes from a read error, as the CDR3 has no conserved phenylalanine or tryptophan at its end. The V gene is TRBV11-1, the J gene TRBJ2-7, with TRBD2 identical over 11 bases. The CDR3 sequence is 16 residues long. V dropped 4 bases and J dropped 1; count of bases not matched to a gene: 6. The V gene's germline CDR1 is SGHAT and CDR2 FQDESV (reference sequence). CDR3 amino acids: CASSSGLAEASYEQYL. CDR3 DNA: TGTGCCAGCAGCTCGGGACTAGCGGAGGCATCCTACGAGCAGTACTTA.

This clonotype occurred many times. The CDR3 nucleotides are TGTGCCAGCAGTCCTCGGAGCTCCTATAATTCACCCCTCCACTTT. Translating gives CASSPRSSYNSPLHF. V is TRBV12-3 or TRBV12-4 and J is TRBJ1-6; no firm D call. Trimming removed 5 bases from V and 0 bases from J, with 8 bases in between. The CDR3 loop spans 15 amino acids.

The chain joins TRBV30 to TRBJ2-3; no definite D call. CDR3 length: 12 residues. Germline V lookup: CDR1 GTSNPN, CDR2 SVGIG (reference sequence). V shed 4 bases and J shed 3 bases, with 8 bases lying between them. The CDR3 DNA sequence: TGTGCCTGGACTCTTCCGACAGATACGCAGTATTTT. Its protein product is CAWTLPTDTQYF.

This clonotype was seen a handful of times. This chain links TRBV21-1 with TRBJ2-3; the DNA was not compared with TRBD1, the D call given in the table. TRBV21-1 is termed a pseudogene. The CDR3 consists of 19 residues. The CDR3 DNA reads TGTGCCAGCAGCAGTGGGACAGGGCACACAGATACGCGGGGAGATACGCAGTATTTT. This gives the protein CASSSGTGHTDTRGDTQYF.

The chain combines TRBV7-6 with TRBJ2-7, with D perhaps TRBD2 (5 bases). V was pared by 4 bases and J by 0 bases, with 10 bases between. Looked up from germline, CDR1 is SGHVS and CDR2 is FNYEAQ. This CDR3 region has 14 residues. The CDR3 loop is CASSWERISYEQYF. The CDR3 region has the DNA TGTGCCAGCAGCTGGGAGCGGATCTCCTACGAGCAGTACTTC.

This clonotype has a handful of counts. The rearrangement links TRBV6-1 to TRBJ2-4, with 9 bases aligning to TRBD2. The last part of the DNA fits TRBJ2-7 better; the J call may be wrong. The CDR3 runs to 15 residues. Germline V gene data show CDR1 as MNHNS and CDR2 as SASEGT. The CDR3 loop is CASSDYAGGGYEQYF. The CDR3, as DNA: TGTGCCAGCAGTGATTATGCGGGAGGGGGCTACGAGCAGTACTTC.

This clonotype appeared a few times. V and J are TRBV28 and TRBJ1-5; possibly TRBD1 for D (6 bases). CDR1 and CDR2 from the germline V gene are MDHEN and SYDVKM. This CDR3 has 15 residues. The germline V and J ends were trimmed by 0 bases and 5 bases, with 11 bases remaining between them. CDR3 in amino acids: CASSLWRGVDQPQHF. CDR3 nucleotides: TGTGCCAGCAGTTTATGGAGGGGGGTTGATCAGCCCCAGCATTTT. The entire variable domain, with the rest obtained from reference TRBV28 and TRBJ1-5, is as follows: DVKVTQSSRYLVKRTGEKVFLECVQDMDHENMFWYRQDPGLGLRLIYFSYDVKMKEKGDIPEGYSVSREKKERFSLILESASTNQTSMYLCASSLWRGVDQPQHFGDGTRLSIL.

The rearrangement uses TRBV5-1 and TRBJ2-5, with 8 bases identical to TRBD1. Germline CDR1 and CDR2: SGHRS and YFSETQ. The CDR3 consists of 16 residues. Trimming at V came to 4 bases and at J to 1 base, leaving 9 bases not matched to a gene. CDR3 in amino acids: CASSLSIDRGQETQYF. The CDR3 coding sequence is TGCGCCAGCAGCCTCTCCATTGACAGGGGCCAAGAGACCCAGTACTTC.

In DNA, the CDR3 is TGTGCCAGCAAAGGACAGGGGACAGCCAAAAACATTCAGTACTTC. It is translated as CASKGQGTAKNIQYF. This sequence joins TRBV6-5 and TRBJ2-4; 9 bases agree with TRBD1. The CDR3 runs 15 residues. V lost 7 bases to trimming and J lost 0 bases; unmatched junction nucleotides: 4. The germline V gene encodes CDR1 MNHEY and CDR2 SVGAGI.

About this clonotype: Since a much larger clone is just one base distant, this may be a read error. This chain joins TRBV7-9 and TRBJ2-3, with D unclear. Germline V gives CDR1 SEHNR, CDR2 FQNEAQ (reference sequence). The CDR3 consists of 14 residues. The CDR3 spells CASSLATSVDMQYF. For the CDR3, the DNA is TGTGCCAGCAGCTTAGCAACTTCGGTCGATATGCAGTATTTT.

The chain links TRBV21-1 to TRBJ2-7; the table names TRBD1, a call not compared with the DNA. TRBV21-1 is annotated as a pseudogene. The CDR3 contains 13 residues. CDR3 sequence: CASSKRGAREQYF. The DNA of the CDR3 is TGTGCCAGCAGCAAAAGGGGTGCACGGGAGCAGTACTTC.

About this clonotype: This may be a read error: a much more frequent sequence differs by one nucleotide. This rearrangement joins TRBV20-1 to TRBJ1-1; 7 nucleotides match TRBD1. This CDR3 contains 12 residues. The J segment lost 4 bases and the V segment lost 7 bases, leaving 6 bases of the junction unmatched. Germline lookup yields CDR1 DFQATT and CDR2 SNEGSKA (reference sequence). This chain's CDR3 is CSVSAGGTEAFF. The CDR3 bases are TGCAGTGTTTCGGCAGGGGGCACTGAAGCTTTCTTT.

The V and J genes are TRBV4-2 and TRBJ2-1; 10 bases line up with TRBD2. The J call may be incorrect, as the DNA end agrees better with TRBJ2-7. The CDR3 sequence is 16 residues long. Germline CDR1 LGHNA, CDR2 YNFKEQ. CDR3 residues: CASSQGAGGPLNEQYF. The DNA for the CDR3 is TGTGCCAGCAGCCAAGGAGCGGGAGGGCCCCTCAATGAGCAGTACTTC.

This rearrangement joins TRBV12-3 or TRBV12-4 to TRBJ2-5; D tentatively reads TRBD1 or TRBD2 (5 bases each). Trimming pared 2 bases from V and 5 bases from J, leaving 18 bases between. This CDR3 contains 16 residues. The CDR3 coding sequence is TGTGCCAGCAGTTTAACGCGTCGGGACCTTGGGGAGACCCAGTACTTC. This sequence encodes CASSLTRRDLGETQYF.

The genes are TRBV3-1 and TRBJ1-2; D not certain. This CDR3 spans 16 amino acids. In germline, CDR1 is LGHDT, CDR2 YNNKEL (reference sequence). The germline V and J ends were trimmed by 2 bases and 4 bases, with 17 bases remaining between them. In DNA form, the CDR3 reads TGTGCCAGCAGCCAACGTGGCAGGCCCCCTGGCTATGGCTACACCTTC. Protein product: CASSQRGRPPGYGYTF.

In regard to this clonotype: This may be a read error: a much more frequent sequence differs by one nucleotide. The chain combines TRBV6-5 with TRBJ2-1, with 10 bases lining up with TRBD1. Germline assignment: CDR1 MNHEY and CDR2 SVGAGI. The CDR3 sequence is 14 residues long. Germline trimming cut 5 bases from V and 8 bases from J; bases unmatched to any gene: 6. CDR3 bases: TGTGCCAGCAGTGACGTGACAGGGGGCTATGAGCAGTTCTTC. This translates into CASSDVTGGYEQFF.

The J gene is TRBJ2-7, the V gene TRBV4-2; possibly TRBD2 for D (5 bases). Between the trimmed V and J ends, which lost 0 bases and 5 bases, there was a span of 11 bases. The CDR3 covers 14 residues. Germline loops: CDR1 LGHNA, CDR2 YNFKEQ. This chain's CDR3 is CASSQDPGIDEQYF. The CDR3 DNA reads TGTGCCAGCAGCCAAGATCCGGGGATCGACGAGCAGTACTTC.